This record concerns one TCR beta chain sequence. The entry originates in a study of healthy donors' naive CD4 and CD8 T cells. This CDR3 has 11 amino acids. Germline V CDR1 and CDR2: MNHEY, SVGAGI. Between the trimmed V and J ends, which lost 4 bases and 10 bases, there was a span of 8 bases. TCR libraries were built from around 0.45 ug of total RNA by linear amplification. Per the study methods: Sequencing covered approximately 86,000 rearranged alpha-chain transcripts across five or six healthy donors. From the reads, TCRdb called clonotypes with MiXCR, one entry per CDR3 protein. None of the V and J calls come from the authors' own analysis; TCRdb made them. The sample holds 150,000 to 200,000 distinct CDR3 sequences, over 60% seen once.

This TCR came from a pool of human donors in good health; the sample pools cells from several healthy donors. Source material: naive CD4+ and CD8+ T cells sorted from blood, pooled from several donors. This chain links TRBV6-5 with TRBJ2-1; D is ambiguous. CDR3 nucleotide sequence: TGTGCCAGCAGTTCGTTCGGAGAGCAGTTCTTC. Its translation: CASSSFGEQFF.